What follows are 4 T cell receptor beta chains derived from one specimen sequenced in a study of blood T cells in healthy people across ages. The use of a sample-barcoded 5' primer and a J-beta primer mix characterized a second PCR of 7 to 11 cycles. MiXCR, applied by TCRdb to the 5' RACE reads, yields one record per CDR3 protein. The sample shows about 1.8 million distinct CDR3 sequences, 49% of them seen only once. Sequencing was performed on blood. The receptors shown here come from a woman in her 40s in good health.

This chain connects TRBV28 to TRBJ1-2; TRBD1 is a possible D gene (5 bases). This CDR3 has 17 residues. Germline CDR1 reads MDHEN; CDR2 reads SYDVKM. V was clipped by 3 bases and J by 4 bases, with 21 bases between them. In nucleotides, the CDR3 is TGTGCCAGCAGTTTTTATTTTCCGGAACCGGGGGGCTATGGCTACACCTTC. Its protein product is CASSFYFPEPGGYGYTF.

Only one count was recorded for this clonotype. The CDR3 loop reads CASSETALGTGGSGANVLTF. The CDR3 DNA is TGTGCCAGCAGTGAAACTGCTTTAGGGACAGGGGGTTCTGGGGCCAACGTCCTGACTTTC. The V and J genes are TRBV27 and TRBJ2-6; TRBD1 matches at 11 bases. The CDR3 consists of 20 residues. Germline assignment: CDR1 MNHEY and CDR2 SMNVEV (reference sequence). V was clipped by 5 bases and J by 1 base; unmatched bases: 13. Complete variable domain (other parts from reference TRBV27 and TRBJ2-6): EAQVTQNPRYLITVTGKKLTVTCSQNMNHEYMSWYRQDPGLGLRQIYYSMNVEVTDKGDVPEGYKVSRKEKRNFPLILESPSPNQTSLYFCASSETALGTGGSGANVLTFGAGSRLTVL.

This clonotype was detected only a few times. The chain carries TRBV11-2 and TRBJ2-7; a weak D match, TRBD1 (5 bases). Germline assignment: CDR1 SGHAT and CDR2 FQNNGV. Trimming shortened V by 1 base and J by 5 bases, and 18 bases separated the two germline ends. The CDR3 runs to 16 residues. The CDR3 DNA follows: TGTGCCAGCAGCTTAGTTGGAAGGGGCAAACAGCACGAGCAGTACTTC. Amino acid sequence: CASSLVGRGKQHEQYF.

V is TRBV6-5 and J is TRBJ2-5; D ambiguous. Germline V gene sequence: CDR1 MNHEY, CDR2 SVGAGI. Trimming pared 0 bases from V and 1 base from J, leaving 9 bases between. This CDR3 region has 15 residues. This CDR3 is CASSYSTLLQETQYF. Written as DNA, the CDR3 is TGTGCCAGCAGTTACTCGACGCTCCTCCAAGAGACCCAGTACTTC.